These 22 T cell receptor beta chains were sequenced from one sample in a study of blood T cell repertoires in COVID-19. Profiled with immunoSEQ multiplex PCR; TCRdb holds only in-frame clones, not every one. The data show 5,500 to 6,500 clones, with around 83% seen just once and roughly an eighth held by the top ten. Sample: peripheral blood. The receptors here all came from a human donor with active COVID-19. The donor label of this sample is uncertain.

This clone was detected once. The chain has TRBV30 and TRBJ1-2, with a possible D match to TRBD1 (5 bases). Germline V lookup: CDR1 GTSNPN, CDR2 SVGIG (reference sequence). The CDR3 spans 13 residues. V lost 0 bases and J lost 8, with 13 bases in between. The CDR3 bases are TGTGCCTGGAGTGTACTCCAGGGAGGCGGCTACACCTTC. Its protein product is CAWSVLQGGGYTF.

The chain recombines TRBV11-3 with TRBJ2-3, with D perhaps matching TRBD2 (6 bases). The CDR3 runs 14 residues. V lost 2 bases and J lost 1, with 7 bases in between. Germline V lookup: CDR1 SGHNT, CDR2 YENEEA. CDR3 loop: CASSLSGRTDTQYF. The CDR3 DNA sequence: TGTGCCAGCAGCTTAAGCGGGCGCACAGATACGCAGTATTTT.

This clone appeared a single time. This sequence joins TRBV6-5 and TRBJ2-7; D uncertain. V dropped 11 bases and J dropped 4 bases, with 21 bases sitting between them. The CDR3 is made up of 14 amino acids. Germline V gene data show CDR1 as MNHEY and CDR2 as SVGAGI. CDR3 DNA sequence: TGTGCCTGTAATAGCCCCCTCCCTCGTTACGAGCAGTACTTC. Its translation is CACNSPLPRYEQYF.

This chain joins TRBV4-1 and TRBJ2-7; D perhaps matches TRBD1 (6 bases). Between the trimmed V and J ends, which lost 2 bases and 5 bases, there was a span of 16 bases. CDR3 size: 15 residues. In germline, CDR1 is MGHRA, CDR2 YSYEKL. CDR3: CASSQKPQGRDEQYF. The CDR3 DNA is TGCGCCAGCAGCCAAAAGCCACAGGGTCGGGACGAGCAGTACTTC.

The chain joins TRBV6-5 to TRBJ1-5; D gene ambiguous. This CDR3 is built from 14 residues. CDR1 is MNHEY and CDR2 is SVGAGI in the germline V gene. Trimming shortened V by 0 bases and J by 6 bases, and 9 bases separated the two germline ends. CDR3 sequence: CASSYSTFGQPQHF. CDR3 in DNA: TGTGCCAGCAGTTACTCCACCTTCGGTCAGCCCCAGCATTTT.

The V call is TRBV10-2, the J call TRBJ1-5, with D unclear. Trimming removed 4 bases at V and 6 bases at J, with 13 bases between. The CDR3 is made up of 14 amino acids. CDR1 WSHSY and CDR2 SAAADI come from the germline V gene. The CDR3, as DNA: TGCGCCAGCAGTGGAATAGGGAGAGGTCAGCCCCAGCATTTT. It is translated as CASSGIGRGQPQHF.

This clone was seen a single time. V and J are TRBV12-3 or TRBV12-4 and TRBJ2-5; D gene uncertain. V was cut by 3 bases and J by 5 bases, with 7 bases left in between. The CDR3 is made up of 12 amino acids. The CDR3 coding sequence is TGTGCCAGCAGTTTTTTAGCCGAGACCCAGTACTTC. Encoded protein: CASSFLAETQYF.

The J gene is TRBJ1-5, the V gene TRBV5-6; D is undetermined. From germline, CDR1 is SGHDT and CDR2 YYEEEE. This CDR3 is 16 amino acids long. Trimming cost V 6 bases and J 1 base, with 17 bases left between them. The CDR3 DNA sequence: TGTGCCAGCACCATGGGAGGGTCGTGGAGCAATCAGCCCCAGCATTTT. It yields the protein CASTMGGSWSNQPQHF.

The V gene is TRBV19, the J gene TRBJ2-4; D is perhaps TRBD1 (6 bases). CDR3 length equals 13 residues. Trimming pared 5 bases from V and 7 bases from J, leaving 12 bases between. Looked up from germline, CDR1 is LNHDA and CDR2 is SQIVND (reference sequence). For the CDR3, the DNA is TGTGCCAGTAGTCCGTCAGGGGTTAACATTCAGTACTTC. This gives the protein CASSPSGVNIQYF.

The V gene is TRBV9, the J gene TRBJ1-6, with unresolved D. The CDR3 is 15 residues long. Germline-derived CDR1 and CDR2 are SGDLS and YYNGEE. The V and J ends lost 0 bases and 5 bases respectively, with 9 bases between them. CDR3 DNA: TGTGCCAGCAGCGTAGCGGACTGGGATAATTCACCCCTCCACTTT. This codes for CASSVADWDNSPLHF.

V is TRBV5-1 and J is TRBJ1-1, with D unclear. The V gene's germline CDR1 is SGHRS and CDR2 YFSETQ. Trimming removed 0 bases at V and 0 bases at J, with 9 bases between. The CDR3 has 15 amino acids. The CDR3 sequence is CASSLAPGLNTEAFF. In DNA, the CDR3 is TGCGCCAGCAGCTTGGCACCCGGGTTGAACACTGAAGCTTTCTTT. The whole variable domain, filled in from reference TRBV5-1 and TRBJ1-1, reads KAGVTQTPRYLIKTRGQQVTLSCSPISGHRSVSWYQQTPGQGLQFLFEYFSETQRNKGNFPGRFSGRQFSNSRSEMNVSTLELGDSALYLCASSLAPGLNTEAFFGQGTRLTVV.

The chain joins TRBV15 to TRBJ2-4, with D possibly matching TRBD2 (6 bases). The CDR3 length is 17 residues. The germline V gene encodes CDR1 LNHNV and CDR2 YYDKDF (reference sequence). V gave up 2 bases and J gave up 0 bases, with 14 bases separating them. CDR3 amino acids: CATSRQGEALAKNIQYF. The CDR3 DNA reads as TGTGCCACCAGCAGACAAGGGGAGGCCCTAGCCAAAAACATTCAGTACTTC.

V and J are TRBV5-1 and TRBJ2-1; TRBD2 aligns across 9 bases. Trimming cost V 0 bases and J 2 bases; bases outside gene matches: 6. This CDR3 contains 17 residues. Germline CDR1 reads SGHRS; CDR2 reads YFSETQ. Here the CDR3 DNA reads TGCGCCAGCAGCTTGGGGGGTGGCGGGAGGGCCTACAATGAGCAGTTCTTC. Protein product: CASSLGGGGRAYNEQFF.

V and J are TRBV18 and TRBJ2-3; D is perhaps TRBD2 (6 bases). Germline CDR1 reads KGHSH; CDR2 reads LQKENI. The CDR3 runs 16 residues. V was cut by 3 bases and J by 3 bases, with 16 bases left in between. CDR3: CASSPQTRAATDTQYF. The CDR3 bases are TGTGCCAGCTCACCCCAGACTAGGGCGGCGACAGATACGCAGTATTTT.

The genes are TRBV3-1 (or the pseudogene TRBV3-2) and TRBJ1-2, with 9 bases fitting TRBD1. This CDR3 has 13 amino acids. V shed 3 bases and J 6 bases; nucleotides not matched to a gene: 2. Germline CDR1 reads LGHDT; CDR2 reads YNNKEL (reference sequence). The DNA of the CDR3 is TGTGCCAGCAGCCAGAGGACAGGGGATGGCTACACCTTC. The encoded protein is CASSQRTGDGYTF.

J is TRBJ1-1 and V is TRBV5-1; D unresolved. The ends were cut back, 2 bases at V and 0 bases at J, with 8 bases in the middle. Germline CDR1 is SGHRS and CDR2 is YFSETQ. The CDR3 sequence is 14 residues long. CDR3 sequence (DNA): TGCGCCAGCAGCTTAGCGACGGTGAACACTGAAGCTTTCTTT. This encodes CASSLATVNTEAFF.

J is TRBJ2-2 and V is TRBV3-1 (or the pseudogene TRBV3-2), with 11 bases identical to TRBD2. V gave up 1 base and J gave up 4 bases; unmatched junction bases: 14. Germline loops: CDR1 LGHDT, CDR2 YNNKEL (reference sequence). The CDR3 runs 20 residues. As DNA, the CDR3 is TGTGCCAGCAGCCAAGCCGAATTAGCGGGAGGGCCCCGGGGCACCGGGGAGCTGTTTTTT. Protein sequence: CASSQAELAGGPRGTGELFF.

The chain joins TRBV28 to TRBJ2-3, with TRBD2 identical over 8 bases. Trimming cost V 4 bases and J 5 bases; bases outside gene matches: 8. Germline V gene lookup returns CDR1 MDHEN and CDR2 SYDVKM. The CDR3 spans 15 residues. The CDR3 reads CASSSLSSGRDTQYF. The DNA for the CDR3 is TGTGCCAGCAGTTCCCTATCTAGCGGGCGAGATACGCAGTATTTT.

The gene calls are TRBV19 and TRBJ2-2; D uncertain. The V gene lost 2 bases and the J gene lost 4 bases, with 11 bases spanning the gap. The length of the CDR3 is 15 residues. CDR1 and CDR2 (germline): LNHDA, SQIVND (reference sequence). The CDR3 nucleotides are TGTGCCAGTAGTATAAGAGCTGAAACCACCGGGGAGCTGTTTTTT. It specifies CASSIRAETTGELFF.

V usage is TRBV6-4 and J usage is TRBJ1-1; 8 bases match TRBD1. This CDR3 has 14 residues. The junction had 8 bases not matched to a gene; V was cut back by 5 bases and J by 6 bases. Germline CDR1 reads MRHNA; CDR2 reads SNTAGT. In DNA, the CDR3 is TGTGCCAGCAGTCCAGAGCCGGACAGGGCTGAAGCTTTCTTT. Its protein is CASSPEPDRAEAFF.

This clone is a singleton in its sample. The chain carries TRBV27 and TRBJ2-1; 7 bases agree with TRBD2. The CDR3 covers 14 residues. Germline trimming cut 3 bases from V and 10 bases from J; bases unmatched to any gene: 9. Looked up from germline, CDR1 is MNHEY and CDR2 is SMNVEV (reference sequence). The DNA of the CDR3 is TGTGCCAGCAGTTTTGCTGGGAGGGTATTCGAGCAGTTCTTC. It is translated as CASSFAGRVFEQFF.

The chain couples TRBV12-3 or TRBV12-4 to TRBJ2-5; perhaps TRBD1 as D (6 bases). Trimming removed 7 bases from V and 5 bases from J, with 14 bases in between. The CDR3 runs to 13 residues. CDR3 bases: TGTGCCAGCACTAGGGGGTTGTGGGAGACCCAGTACTTC. Translation gives CASTRGLWETQYF.